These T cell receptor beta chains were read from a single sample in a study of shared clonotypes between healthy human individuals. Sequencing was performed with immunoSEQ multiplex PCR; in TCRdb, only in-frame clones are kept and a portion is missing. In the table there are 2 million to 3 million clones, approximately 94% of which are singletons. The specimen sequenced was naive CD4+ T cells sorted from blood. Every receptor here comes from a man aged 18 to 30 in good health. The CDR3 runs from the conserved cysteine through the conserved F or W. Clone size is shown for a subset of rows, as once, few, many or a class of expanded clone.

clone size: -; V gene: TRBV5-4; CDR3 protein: CASSLGGTGTDTQYF
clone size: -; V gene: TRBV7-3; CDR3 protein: CASSLSRTGSDTQYF
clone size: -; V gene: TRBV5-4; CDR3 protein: CASSFGRELNTQYF
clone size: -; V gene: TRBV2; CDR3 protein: CASGGKGTSASEQFF
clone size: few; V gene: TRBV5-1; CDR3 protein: CASSREMARSPLHF
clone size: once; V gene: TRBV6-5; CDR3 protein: CASSLRPGGSEAFF
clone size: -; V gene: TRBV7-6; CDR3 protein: CASSSGTGNSPLHF
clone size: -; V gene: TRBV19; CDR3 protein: CASSSGSHEQYF
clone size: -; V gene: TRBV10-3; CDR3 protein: CAISDRTGNNSPLHF
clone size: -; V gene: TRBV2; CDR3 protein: CASSLDRANTGELFF
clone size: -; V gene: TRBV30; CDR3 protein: CAWSTSGSYNEQFF
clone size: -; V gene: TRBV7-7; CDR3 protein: CASSWDTRGEQYF
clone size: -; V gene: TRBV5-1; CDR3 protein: CASSLGPERYNEQFF
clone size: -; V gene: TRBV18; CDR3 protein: CASSPRLDGNQPQHF
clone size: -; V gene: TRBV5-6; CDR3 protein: CASSLDRSAYEQYF
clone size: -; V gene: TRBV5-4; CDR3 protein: CASSLGGDRGDEQYF
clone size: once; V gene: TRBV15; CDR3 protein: CATSRDLTSGGIDEQYF
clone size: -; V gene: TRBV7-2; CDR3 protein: CASSLDFYEQYF
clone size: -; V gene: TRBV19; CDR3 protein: CASSIMGGDTQYF
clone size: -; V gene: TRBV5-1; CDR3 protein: CASSTGTKDTGELFF
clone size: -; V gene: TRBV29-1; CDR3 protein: CSVVMRLADEQFF
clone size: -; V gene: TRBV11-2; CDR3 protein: CASSFLRGAGELFF
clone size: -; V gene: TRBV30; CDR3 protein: CAWRSSGGTGELFF
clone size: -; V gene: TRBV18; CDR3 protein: CASSPPRGGTGELFF
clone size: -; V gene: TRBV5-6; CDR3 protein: CASSLSSGRNLFF
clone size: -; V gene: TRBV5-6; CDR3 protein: CASSSTGVRTNEKLFF
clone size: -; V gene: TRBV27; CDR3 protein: CASGRGQANLYEQYF
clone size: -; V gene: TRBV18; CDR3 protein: CASSQTGGAYEQYF
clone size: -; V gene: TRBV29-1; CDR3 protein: CSAHQGRNTEAFF
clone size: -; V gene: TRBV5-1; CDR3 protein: CASSWGGTEAFF
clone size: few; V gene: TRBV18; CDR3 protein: CASSPQSEAFF
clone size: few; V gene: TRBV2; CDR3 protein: CASKTDLNTEAFF
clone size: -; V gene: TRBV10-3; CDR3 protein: CAIARAGDSYEQYF
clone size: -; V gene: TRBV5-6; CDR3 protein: CASSHQDREGEQYF
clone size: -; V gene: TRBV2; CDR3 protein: CASNLVRATEAFF
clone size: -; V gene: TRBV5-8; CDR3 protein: CASSLTGDNSPLHF
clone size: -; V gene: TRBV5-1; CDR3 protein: CASSLEGGVANEQYF
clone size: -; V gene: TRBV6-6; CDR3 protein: CASSRVDRASGNTIYF
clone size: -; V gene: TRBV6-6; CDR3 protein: CASSRGGTVSGNTIYF
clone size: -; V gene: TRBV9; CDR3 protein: CASSPGANQPQHF
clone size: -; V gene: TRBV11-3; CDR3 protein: CASSAGGTSGYNEQFF
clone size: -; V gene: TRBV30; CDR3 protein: CAWGQGPSGNTIYF
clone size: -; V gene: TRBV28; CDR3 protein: CASSLFAGGTAGELFF
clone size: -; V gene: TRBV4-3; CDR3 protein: CASSQDPPRQETQYF